This is a list of T cell receptor beta chains from one sample in a study of T cells after somatic rescue of genetic block. This table comes from immunoSEQ multiplex PCR, and its TCRdb copy is limited to in-frame clones, with some not included. Here the sample spans 9,500 to 15,000 clones, under 85% being singletons. The specimen sequenced was peripheral blood mononuclear cells (PBMCs). Receptors originate from a boy younger than 18. The CDR3 runs from the conserved cysteine through the conserved F or W. The D gene is left open where the match is weak. Clone size appears in some rows only: once, few, many, or a class for an expanded clone.

>TRBJ1-4|TRBV4-1|few|NA
CASSQDGGTAMKKLFF
TGCGCCAGCAGCCAAGATGGGGGGACCGCGATGAAAAAACTGTTTTTT
>TRBJ1-1|TRBV30|few|TRBD1
CAWTRDRAMNTEAFF
TGTGCCTGGACCCGGGACAGGGCCATGAACACTGAAGCTTTCTTT
>TRBJ2-2|TRBV7-8|NA|TRBD2
CASSPPLGLAAGELFF
TGTGCCAGCAGCCCCCCCCTGGGACTAGCGGCCGGGGAGCTGTTTTTT
>TRBJ2-7|TRBV5-6|NA|NA
CASSLYNYEQYF
TGTGCCAGCAGCCTCTATAACTACGAGCAGTACTTC
>TRBJ2-5|TRBV19|few|TRBD1
CASSRSTGYQETQYF
TGTGCCAGTAGTAGATCGACAGGGTACCAAGAGACCCAGTACTTC
>TRBJ2-3|TRBV18|NA|TRBD2
CASSPPSGSTDTQYF
TGTGCCAGCTCACCACCTAGCGGGAGCACAGATACGCAGTATTTT
>TRBJ1-1|TRBV19|few|NA
CASSIDLRAFF
TGTGCCAGTAGTATAGATCTCCGTGCTTTCTTT
>TRBJ1-1|TRBV5-4|medium-sized|TRBD1
CASSFRDRGPVDTEAFF
TGTGCCAGCAGCTTCCGGGACAGGGGGCCGGTGGACACTGAAGCTTTCTTT
>TRBJ2-7|TRBV21-1|NA|NA
CASSKVGGDREKQEQYF
TGTGCCAGCAGCAAAGTTGGGGGGGACAGGGAGAAACAGGAGCAGTACTTC
>TRBJ2-7|TRBV28|NA|TRBD1
CASGRQGLPYEQYF
TGTGCCAGCGGACGACAGGGGCTACCCTACGAGCAGTACTTC
>TRBJ2-5|TRBV5-1|NA|NA
CASSLGSSQETQYF
TGCGCCAGCAGCTTGGGGTCCTCCCAAGAGACCCAGTACTTC
>TRBJ2-5|TRBV27|few|TRBD1
CASSFWAGGVETQYF
TGTGCCAGCAGTTTCTGGGCAGGGGGAGTAGAGACCCAGTACTTC
>TRBJ2-1|TRBV10-3|NA|TRBD2
CAIKGNEAGSSYNEQFF
TGTGCCATCAAGGGAAACGAAGCGGGATCGTCATACAATGAGCAGTTCTTC
>TRBJ1-3|TRBV30|NA|TRBD1
CAWSTGGHSGNTIYF
TGTGCCTGGAGTACAGGGGGACACTCTGGAAACACCATATATTTT
>TRBJ1-1|TRBV2|NA|NA
CASITLGGVNTEAFF
TGTGCCAGCATTACCCTGGGGGGCGTGAACACTGAAGCTTTCTTT
>TRBJ2-3|TRBV27|NA|TRBD2
CASSVTSGGITDTQYF
TGTGCCAGCAGTGTGACTAGCGGGGGCATCACAGATACGCAGTATTTT
>TRBJ1-1|TRBV7-3|NA|NA
CASSLNTYTEAFF
TGTGCCAGCAGCTTAAACACCTACACTGAAGCTTTCTTT
>TRBJ2-7|TRBV5-6|NA|NA
CASSLGVDEQYF
TGTGCCAGCAGCTTGGGAGTTGACGAGCAGTACTTC
>TRBJ2-1|TRBV7-3|once|TRBD2
CASSPGTTRTYNEQFF
TGTGCCAGCAGCCCCGGGACTACCCGGACCTACAATGAGCAGTTCTTC
>TRBJ1-1|TRBV28|NA|TRBD1
CASSFGQASSSEAFF
TGTGCCAGCAGTTTCGGACAGGCTTCAAGCTCTGAAGCTTTCTTT
>TRBJ2-7|TRBV5-1|NA|NA
CASSFQGQDYEQYF
TGCGCCAGCAGCTTCCAGGGGCAGGACTACGAGCAGTACTTC
>TRBJ2-7|TRBV19|NA|NA
CASSIPDSHLWEQYF
TGTGCCAGTAGTATACCGGACAGTCACCTATGGGAGCAGTACTTC
>TRBJ1-2|TRBV6-6|NA|NA
CASSYSWREGYGYTF
TGTGCCAGCAGTTACTCGTGGCGAGAAGGCTATGGCTACACCTTC
>TRBJ1-5|TRBV28|NA|TRBD1
CASNAWIGTAHSNQPQHF
TGTGCCAGCAACGCCTGGATTGGGACAGCTCATAGCAATCAGCCCCAGCATTTT
>TRBJ1-2|TRBV5-1|NA|NA
CASSSQGLSNYGYTF
TGCGCCAGCAGCTCACAGGGCCTCTCTAACTATGGCTACACCTTC
>TRBJ2-2|TRBV18|few|NA
CASSRWTYTGELFF
TGTGCCAGCTCACGCTGGACCTACACCGGGGAGCTGTTTTTT